This section outlines one TCR beta chain sequence together with its context. Its antigen is still unknown. The data originate from a study of cytomegalovirus exposure and HLA in healthy donors. Turning to the study itself: As an earlier analysis found, about 179 million T cells yielded fewer than 130 million unique TCR beta sequences. There were several hundred genotyped donors. Of these, 81% fell in the genetic ancestry cluster associated with self-reported Caucasian donors. Study results and caveats: Despite most TCR sequences being rare, some public TCRs occurred in many donors. Roughly uniform sequencing depth across donors was assumed, possibly incorrectly.

The PCR used 60 Vbeta and 13 Jbeta primers. The assay was immunoSEQ multiplex PCR, and TCRdb's table has in-frame clones only and misses some. This repertoire shows 150,000 to 200,000 clones, roughly four fifths found once; its top ten account for roughly 2%. The CDR3 length is 14 residues. With 3 bases removed from V and 2 bases from J, the gap between germline ends came to 11 bases. Per the germline V gene, CDR1 is KGHSH and CDR2 is LQKENI. The chain is built from TRBV18 and TRBJ2-7; possible D gene TRBD1, 5 bases. The sequenced sample was PBMCs. The sequence was collected from a woman in her 30s in good health and CMV-seronegative. CDR3 sequence (DNA): TGTGCCAGCTCACCCGTGGACAACACCTACGAGCAGTACTTC. Protein product: CASSPVDNTYEQYF.